This TCR beta chain originates from a study of radiotherapy plus CTLA-4 blockade in lung cancer. Enrolled patients, whose metastatic non-small-cell lung cancer was chemo-refractory, received focal radiation plus CTLA-4 blockade with ipilimumab. The study, taken as a whole, reports: There was expansion of tumor-derived TCR clones in blood after radiotherapy plus ipilimumab.

This table comes from immunoSEQ multiplex PCR, and its TCRdb copy is limited to in-frame clones, with some not included. The data hold 40,000 or so clones, with roughly 60% observed a single time. V was trimmed by 4 bases and J by 6 bases, leaving 19 bases between them. The CDR3 has 16 amino acids. CDR1 is MGHRA, CDR2 YSYEKL, per germline. The table lists this clone with a count of one. What it binds is unknown. The TCR originated in a human donor with non-small cell lung cancer who had a partial response to radiotherapy plus ipilimumab. Here the sequenced sample was peripheral blood, taken from a patient treated with radiotherapy plus ipilimumab. The gene calls are TRBV4-1 and TRBJ2-1, with TRBD2 as a possible D gene (6 bases). The CDR3, as DNA: TGCGCCAGCAGCCGCGTCCTAGGAGGGTCGCCCAATGAGCAGTTCTTC. Amino acid sequence: CASSRVLGGSPNEQFF.